A single sample gave rise to the 9 T cell receptor beta chains below, sequenced in a study of Graves' ophthalmopathy and Graves' hyperthyroidism. Investigators amplified TCR beta CDR3 regions from RNA transcripts. An opening RT-PCR round employed HTBI primers and preceded a second-round multiplex PCR. TCRdb called the multiplex PCR reads again in MiXCR, with one record for every CDR3 protein. The repertoire consists of a few hundred thousand distinct CDR3 sequences, with roughly 39% occurring once and the leading ten covering approximately 4.1%. Sequencing used peripheral blood or thyroid tissue (not recorded which). All receptors come from an adult man with Graves' hyperthyroidism.

The sample holds many counts of this clonotype. This rearrangement joins TRBV29-1 to TRBJ1-2; D may be TRBD1 (6 bases). Per germline, CDR1 SQVTM and CDR2 ANQGSEA. V was cut by 4 bases and J by 8 bases, with 20 bases left in between. The CDR3 length is 14 residues. Here the CDR3 DNA reads TGCAGCGTTGCGGTGGGGGCGGGGATATGGGGCTACACCTTC. Amino acid sequence: CSVAVGAGIWGYTF.

Many counts were recorded for this clonotype. The V gene is TRBV20-1, the J gene TRBJ2-7, with 8 bases matching TRBD1. The CDR3 spans 13 residues. CDR1 and CDR2 from the germline V gene are DFQATT and SNEGSKA (reference sequence). The ends lost 2 bases at V and 5 bases at J; junction bases unmatched: 5. The DNA for the CDR3 is TGCAGTGCTAGACGACAGGGGTACCACGAGCAGTACTTC. Amino acids: CSARRQGYHEQYF.

The rearrangement uses TRBV10-3 and TRBJ2-7; D is possibly TRBD1 (6 bases). V was cut by 4 bases and J by 4 bases, with 14 bases left in between. Germline V gene lookup returns CDR1 ENHRY and CDR2 SYGVKD. The CDR3 spans 14 residues. CDR3 region: CAISGVGGGYEQYF. CDR3 sequence (DNA): TGTGCCATCAGTGGGGTAGGGGGTGGGTACGAGCAGTACTTC.

Concerning this clonotype itself: Since a much larger clone is just one base distant, this may be a read error. The chain has TRBV7-8 and TRBJ2-2; tentatively, D is TRBD2 (6 bases). Germline V CDR1 and CDR2: SGHVS, FQNEAQ. This CDR3 is built from 12 residues. Trimming took 4 bases from V and 6 from J, leaving 6 bases between them. As DNA, the CDR3 is TGTGCCAGCAGCTGGGGGGCCGGGGAGCTGTTTTTT. As protein: CASSWGAGELFF.

Remarks on this clonotype: A much larger clone is a single base away; this may be a read error. The genes are TRBV12-3 or TRBV12-4 and TRBJ2-7; the D gene is possibly TRBD1 (5 bases). Trimming shortened V by 8 bases and J by 2 bases, and 16 bases separated the two germline ends. This CDR3 region has 14 residues. The DNA for the CDR3 is TGTGCCAGCGGTCGCGGAGAACAGGCCTACGAGCAGTACTTC. Amino acid sequence: CASGRGEQAYEQYF.

This clonotype was seen at least ten times. V is TRBV29-1 and J is TRBJ1-1; D gene unclear. Trimming left V 5 bases short and J 3 bases short, with 7 bases between. CDR1 and CDR2 from the germline V gene are SQVTM and ANQGSEA. This CDR3 comprises 11 residues. CDR3 nucleotide sequence: TGCAGCGTTTGGCGGGACACTGAAGCTTTCTTT. Translation: CSVWRDTEAFF.

Comments on this clonotype: Possible read error: a much larger clone is one base away. This is likely a read error, given that the CDR3 carries no conserved phenylalanine or tryptophan at its end. The CDR3 DNA sequence: TGTGCCAGCAGCGTAGGAACCTTCCCCGGGGAGGGACTGTTTGTT. Protein product: CASSVGTFPGEGLFV. The gene calls are TRBV9 and TRBJ1-4, with no clear D. The CDR3 is 15 amino acids. V lost 0 bases to trimming and J lost 13 bases, with 19 bases between them. Germline CDR1 reads SGDLS; CDR2 reads YYNGEE.

This clonotype was recorded at least ten times. The CDR3 coding sequence is TGTGCCAGCAGTGCTAGGGGATCGAGCAATCAGCCCCAGCATTTT. Translation gives CASSARGSSNQPQHF. This chain links TRBV2 with TRBJ1-5, with D possibly matching TRBD1 (5 bases). The CDR3 contains 15 residues. Germline loops: CDR1 SNHLY, CDR2 FYNNEI. V was trimmed by 4 bases and J by 1 base, leaving 11 bases between them. The complete variable domain, with remaining parts taken from reference TRBV2 and TRBJ1-5, reads EPEVTQTPSHQVTQMGQEVILRCVPISNHLYFYWYRQILGQKVEFLVSFYNNEISEKSEIFDDQFSVERPDGSNFTLKIRSTKLEDSAMYFCASSARGSSNQPQHFGDGTRLSIL.

This clonotype was recorded once. As the CDR3 is not closed by the conserved phenylalanine or tryptophan, this likely results from a read error. The DNA is omitted, as the CDR3 cannot be located on it reliably, and the CDR3 follows TCRdb's listing. This chain joins TRBV7-2 and TRBJ2-6; TRBD2 reflects the table's D call only, with no check against the DNA. The CDR3 is 10 amino acids in total, end residues counted. Germline CDR1 is SGHTA and CDR2 is FQGNSA. The CDR3 protein is CASSLARPTS.